This TCR beta chain stems from a study of cytomegalovirus exposure and HLA in healthy donors. The study's findings and limits: In a later analysis, productive TCRs from donors in an Asian-associated ancestry cluster reportedly carried fewer N-insertions than the cohort mean. A classifier reportedly called cytomegalovirus status with high sensitivity and specificity. When analyzed later, the rates of TCR association showed variation by HLA locus, with DRB1 the most and HLA-C the fewest.

Remarks on this clone: The antigen is not known.

Germline V CDR1 and CDR2: MGHDK, SYGVNS. CDR3 length: 14 residues. The V segment lost 5 bases and the J segment 5 bases; nucleotides outside the gene matches: 8. The PCR had 60 Vbeta and 13 Jbeta primers. The method was immunoSEQ multiplex PCR; TCRdb's version includes in-frame clones alone and lacks a portion of them. Here the sample spans roughly 110,000 clones, 74% being singletons. Sequenced material: PBMCs. The source of this sequence is a woman in her thirties or forties in good health and CMV-seropositive. V gene TRBV25-1 combines with J gene TRBJ2-7; 8 nucleotides line up with TRBD2. CDR3 sequence (DNA): TGTGCCAGCAGTCCTCCGGGACTAGTGAACGAGCAGTACTTC. It codes for CASSPPGLVNEQYF.